The clone carrying this T cell receptor beta chain was seen only a few times. The target antigen is unknown. These data belong to a study of beta chain features in type 1 diabetes. For the study at large: Healthy donors and patients showed comparable age, gender and cell yields. Taken together, all samples contributed fewer than 110 million examined sorted cells.

Every bit of the isolated RNA underwent reverse transcription, so sequencing read expressed TCRB transcripts. Some clones are missing from TCRdb's copy, which holds only in-frame ones; the method was immunoSEQ multiplex PCR. Found here are 500,000 to 700,000 clones, 15% of them singletons; the top ten hold about 0.086%. Overall study findings and caveats: Insertions at VDJ junctions were less frequent in type 1 diabetes patients. These patients also deleted more nucleotides at the same junctions.

Between the trimmed V and J ends, which lost 2 bases and 3 bases, there was a span of 5 bases. This CDR3 is built from 13 residues. The germline V gene encodes CDR1 GTSNPN and CDR2 SVGIG (reference sequence). Sorting of CD4+ naive, central memory, regulatory and stem cell-like memory cells was performed via CD45RO/CCR7/CD25/CD127/CD95/CD27. The sequencing input was naive CD4+ T cells from blood. The chain joins TRBV30 to TRBJ2-6; D is undetermined. This TCR was recovered from a man aged 18 to 30 in good health. The CDR3 DNA reads TGTGCCTGGAGTTACTATGGGGCCAACGTCCTGACTTTC. It encodes CAWSYYGANVLTF. The full variable domain, rest sourced from reference TRBV30 and TRBJ2-6, is SQTIHQWPATLVQPVGSPLSLECTVEGTSNPNLYWYRQAAGRGLQLLFYSVGIGQISSEVPQNLSASRPQDRQFILSSKKLLLSDSGFYLCAWSYYGANVLTFGAGSRLTVL.